These 32 T cell receptor beta chains came from one sample sequenced in a study of T cell responses to AZD1222 COVID-19 vaccine. The repertoire was sequenced with immunoSEQ multiplex PCR; TCRdb's copy has only in-frame clones and lacks some. The sample has about 170,000 clones, over 85% seen once. The sequencing here drew on peripheral blood, taken on day 0 of AZD1222 vaccination. The origin of the receptors is an adult in good health.

The V gene is TRBV25-1, the J gene TRBJ1-2; 8 nucleotides line up with TRBD1. The CDR3 loop spans 15 amino acids. V trimming: 4 bases; J trimming: 4 bases; junction bases outside the gene matches: 8. Germline V lookup: CDR1 MGHDK, CDR2 SYGVNS. CDR3 DNA: TGTGCCAGCAGTGTCCAGGGGGCGCGGCCCTATGGCTACACCTTC. Amino acid sequence: CASSVQGARPYGYTF.

DNA of the CDR3: TGCGCCAGCAGCCTCGGGACAGGGGGTGAAAAACTGTTTTTT. Its translation is CASSLGTGGEKLFF. This chain links TRBV5-1 with TRBJ1-4; 11 nucleotides line up with TRBD1. The V and J ends lost 4 bases and 7 bases, in that order; junction bases with no gene match: 3. In germline, CDR1 is SGHRS, CDR2 YFSETQ. This CDR3 comprises 14 residues.

The genes are TRBV20-1 and TRBJ1-1; a weak D match, TRBD1 (6 bases). The CDR3 is 15 amino acids. Germline values: CDR1 DFQATT, CDR2 SNEGSKA (reference sequence). V was trimmed by 3 bases and J by 4 bases, leaving 18 bases between them. The CDR3 nucleotides read TGCAGTGCTAGTTCACCGGGGGCTGGGATCACTGAAGCTTTCTTT. This translates into CSASSPGAGITEAFF.

The V gene is TRBV4-1, the J gene TRBJ1-2; tentative D call: TRBD1 (5 bases). Trimming took off 4 bases at V and 2 bases at J, with 17 bases between the two ends. Per germline, CDR1 MGHRA and CDR2 YSYEKL. The CDR3 has 16 residues. The CDR3 sequence: CASSPIGAEQNYGYTF. The CDR3 region has the DNA TGCGCCAGCAGCCCTATTGGGGCAGAACAGAACTATGGCTACACCTTC.

The chain's CDR3 is CASSQTPGPYGKITF. In DNA, the CDR3 is TGTGCCAGCAGTCAAACCCCGGGACCGTATGGGAAAATTACCTTC. The chain carries TRBV7-2 and TRBJ1-2, with a weak D call TRBD1 (5 bases). Trimming removed 6 bases at V and 14 bases at J, with 28 bases between. The CDR3 has 15 amino acids. Germline CDR1 SGHTA, CDR2 FQGNSA.

This clone was seen more than once but under ten times. As DNA, the CDR3 is TGTGCCAGCAGTGAAAGGGGTTTTTACTCTGGAAACACCATATATTTT. Its translation: CASSERGFYSGNTIYF. The chain links TRBV2 to TRBJ1-3; maybe TRBD1 (5 bases). CDR3 size: 16 residues. CDR1 is SNHLY, CDR2 FYNNEI, per germline. V lost 2 bases and J lost 0, with 11 bases in between.

This chain joins TRBV25-1 and TRBJ1-2, with 8 bases lining up with TRBD1. The trim removed 4 bases at V and 6 bases at J, leaving 10 bases unmatched. The CDR3 length is 15 residues. Per the germline V gene, CDR1 is MGHDK and CDR2 is SYGVNS. In DNA form, the CDR3 reads TGTGCCAGCAGTGGAGATGGACAGGGTATGCATGGCTACACCTTC. This encodes CASSGDGQGMHGYTF.

The chain combines TRBV19 with TRBJ1-2, with 8 bases fitting TRBD1. The CDR3 has 12 amino acids. Germline CDR1 is LNHDA and CDR2 is SQIVND (reference sequence). After removal of 7 bases from V and 2 bases from J, the junction contained 0 bases not matched to a gene. The CDR3 DNA is TGTGCCAGTACAGGGGGCAACTATGGCTACACCTTC. This gives the protein CASTGGNYGYTF.

This chain uses TRBV5-6 with TRBJ1-2; 11 bases fit TRBD1. This CDR3 has 14 amino acids. CDR1 and CDR2 from the germline V gene are SGHDT and YYEEEE. The ends lost 4 bases at V and 6 bases at J; junction bases unmatched: 5. This chain's CDR3 is CASSIGQGADGYTF. CDR3 DNA: TGTGCCAGCAGCATAGGACAGGGGGCAGATGGCTACACCTTC.

The CDR3 here is CASSEAYPGFGNTGELFF. In DNA form, the CDR3 reads TGTGCCAGCAGTGAAGCGTACCCGGGTTTCGGAAACACCGGGGAGCTGTTTTTT. The rearrangement uses TRBV6-1 and TRBJ2-2, with D hard to call. CDR3 length: 18 residues. Germline V gives CDR1 MNHNS, CDR2 SASEGT. V was shortened by 0 bases and J by 2 bases, with 16 bases between the two germline ends.

The CDR3 loop reads CASSRLASSTDTQYF. CDR3 coding DNA: TGTGCCAGCAGTCGACTAGCGAGTTCCACAGATACGCAGTATTTT. The V gene is TRBV6-5, the J gene TRBJ2-3, with 8 bases matching TRBD2. This CDR3 region has 15 residues. Germline CDR1 is MNHEY and CDR2 is SVGAGI. The junction had 6 bases not matched to a gene; V was cut back by 5 bases and J by 2 bases.

This chain links TRBV4-2 with TRBJ1-2, with D possibly matching TRBD1 (6 bases). Germline V gives CDR1 LGHNA, CDR2 YNFKEQ. Trimming removed 3 bases from V and 3 bases from J, with 20 bases in between. CDR3 size: 17 residues. The CDR3 DNA reads TGTGCCAGCAGCCAGAGGGGGGACTATGGGAAGGACTATGGCTACACCTTC. Translated: CASSQRGDYGKDYGYTF.

The V and J genes are TRBV5-4 and TRBJ1-2; 7 bases line up with TRBD1. The length of the CDR3 is 15 residues. Germline CDR1 reads SGHNT; CDR2 reads YYREEE (reference sequence). Trimming at V came to 2 bases and at J to 7 bases, leaving 11 bases not matched to a gene. CDR3 loop: CASSFQGGLAGGYTF. The CDR3 DNA reads as TGTGCCAGCAGCTTCCAGGGGGGGCTTGCTGGTGGCTACACCTTC.

The rearrangement uses TRBV7-9 and TRBJ2-7; the D gene is possibly TRBD1 (5 bases). The CDR3 spans 16 residues. Germline lookup yields CDR1 SEHNR and CDR2 FQNEAQ (reference sequence). The germline V and J ends were trimmed by 1 base and 4 bases, with 17 bases remaining between them. This CDR3 is CASSLEFGAEKYEQYF. CDR3 nucleotides: TGTGCCAGCAGCTTAGAGTTTGGGGCCGAGAAATACGAGCAGTACTTC.

The chain employs TRBV5-6 and TRBJ1-3; tentative D call: TRBD1 (6 bases). Trimming took off 6 bases at V and 0 bases at J, with 16 bases between the two ends. Germline V gene lookup returns CDR1 SGHDT and CDR2 YYEEEE. The CDR3 contains 16 residues. DNA of the CDR3: TGTGCCAGCATCCCTAGGGGGACGAGCTCTGGAAACACCATATATTTT. As protein: CASIPRGTSSGNTIYF.

The chain joins TRBV3-1 (or the pseudogene TRBV3-2) to TRBJ2-3; 14 bases map to TRBD2. Germline V gene data show CDR1 as LGHDT and CDR2 as YNNKEL (reference sequence). The CDR3 runs to 17 residues. V trimming: 6 bases; J trimming: 0 bases; junction bases outside the gene matches: 5. This CDR3 is CASSPGLAGASTDTQYF. The CDR3 DNA sequence: TGTGCCAGCAGTCCGGGACTAGCGGGAGCTAGCACAGATACGCAGTATTTT.

The rearrangement links TRBV6-4 to TRBJ1-6, with a weak D call TRBD1 (6 bases). Germline V CDR1 and CDR2: MRHNA, SNTAGT. The CDR3 extends over 14 amino acids. Trimming left V 7 bases short and J 9 bases short, with 16 bases between. The CDR3 DNA reads TGTGCCAGCATGACAGGTGATGGTGGTTCACCCCTCCACTTT. Encoded protein: CASMTGDGGSPLHF.

The chain uses TRBV7-9 and TRBJ2-5; the match to TRBD2 covers 7 bases. The CDR3 has 13 residues. J lost 4 bases, V lost 3 bases, and 2 bases had no gene match. Germline CDR1 is SEHNR and CDR2 is FQNEAQ (reference sequence). The CDR3 here is CASSLGRVETQYF. CDR3 in DNA: TGTGCCAGCAGCTTGGGGAGGGTAGAGACCCAGTACTTC.

The chain couples TRBV3-1 (or the pseudogene TRBV3-2) to TRBJ1-5; 7 nucleotides align to TRBD1. The CDR3 loop spans 14 amino acids. Per the germline V gene, CDR1 is LGHDT and CDR2 is YNNKEL (reference sequence). With V trimmed by 5 bases and J by 8 bases, 9 bases remained unmatched. This CDR3 is CASSSQGRREPQHF. CDR3 nucleotide sequence: TGTGCCAGCAGCTCACAGGGGAGGAGGGAGCCCCAGCATTTT.

The chain joins TRBV4-2 to TRBJ1-4; TRBD1 aligns across 9 bases. Germline CDR1 and CDR2: LGHNA and YNFKEQ. This CDR3 region has 15 residues. V lost 4 bases and J lost 8; bases outside the gene matches: 8. This CDR3 reads CASSLPRTGAEKLFF. Written as DNA, the CDR3 is TGTGCCAGCAGCCTCCCTAGGACAGGGGCCGAAAAACTGTTTTTT.

This chain connects TRBV11-2 to TRBJ1-1; D uncertain. The germline gives CDR1 SGHAT, CDR2 FQNNGV. This CDR3 comprises 12 residues. Trimming pared 11 bases from V and 1 base from J, leaving 11 bases between. This chain's CDR3 is CAGEDWNTEAFF. CDR3 bases: TGTGCCGGTGAGGACTGGAACACTGAAGCTTTCTTT.

The chain uses TRBV6-6 and TRBJ1-5; 11 positions agree with TRBD1. The germline V gene encodes CDR1 MNHNY and CDR2 SVGAGI (reference sequence). Germline trimming cut 6 bases from V and 6 bases from J; bases unmatched to any gene: 7. CDR3 length: 15 residues. CDR3 protein: CASSSRTGGGQPQHF. CDR3 in DNA: TGTGCCAGCAGCTCCCGGACAGGGGGCGGTCAGCCCCAGCATTTT.

The chain is built from TRBV6-5 and TRBJ2-2; 10 bases fit TRBD1. V lost 4 bases, J lost 2 bases, and 4 bases stayed unmatched. CDR3 length: 16 amino acids. CDR1 and CDR2 from the germline V gene are MNHEY and SVGAGI. The CDR3 DNA follows: TGTGCCAGCAGTTTCTGGACAGGGGGAAACACCGGGGAGCTGTTTTTT. This encodes CASSFWTGGNTGELFF.

The chain recombines TRBV5-1 with TRBJ2-1; the D gene is possibly TRBD1 (6 bases). Trimming left V 1 base short and J 1 base short, with 9 bases between. The CDR3 runs to 15 residues. The germline V gene encodes CDR1 SGHRS and CDR2 YFSETQ. The CDR3 sequence is CASSLRTVSYNEQFF. The CDR3 bases are TGCGCCAGCAGCTTGCGGACAGTTTCCTACAATGAGCAGTTCTTC.

The V gene is TRBV5-6, the J gene TRBJ1-2, with 9 bases fitting TRBD1. Germline values: CDR1 SGHDT, CDR2 YYEEEE. Unmatched junction bases numbered 8, after V lost 3 bases and J lost 2 bases. The CDR3 consists of 16 residues. CDR3 DNA sequence: TGTGCCAGCAGCTGGGGACAGGGAGTATTAAACTATGGCTACACCTTC. Protein product: CASSWGQGVLNYGYTF.

V is TRBV6-6 and J is TRBJ1-1, with D hard to call. V lost 6 bases and J lost 0, with 17 bases in between. The CDR3 length is 16 residues. From germline, CDR1 is MNHNY and CDR2 SVGAGI (reference sequence). For the CDR3, the DNA is TGTGCCAGCAGCTACCCTCTAACATACATGAACACTGAAGCTTTCTTT. This codes for CASSYPLTYMNTEAFF.

This chain links TRBV5-5 with TRBJ2-7; D may match TRBD1 or TRBD2 (5 bases each). The CDR3 runs to 19 residues. Trimming cost V 4 bases and J 2 bases, with 28 bases left between them. Per the germline V gene, CDR1 is SGHKS and CDR2 is YYEKEE (reference sequence). CDR3: CASSLPSSSISWGPYEQYF. CDR3 DNA: TGTGCCAGCAGCCTCCCCTCGTCTTCGATTAGTTGGGGACCCTACGAGCAGTACTTC. Based on the CDR3 plus reference TRBV5-5 and TRBJ2-7, the full variable domain is DAGVTQSPTHLIKTRGQQVTLRCSPISGHKSVSWYQQVLGQGPQFIFQYYEKEERGRGNFPDRFSARQFPNYSSELNVNALLLGDSALYLCASSLPSSSISWGPYEQYFGPGTRLTVT.

The chain recombines TRBV5-6 with TRBJ1-6; the D is unclear. CDR1 SGHDT and CDR2 YYEEEE come from the germline V gene. CDR3 size: 16 residues. V shed 0 bases and J shed 7 bases, with 14 bases lying between them. The CDR3 sequence: CASSLVAPVSNSPLHF. DNA for the CDR3: TGTGCCAGCAGCTTGGTAGCGCCCGTCTCAAATTCACCCCTCCACTTT.

The rearrangement links TRBV30 to TRBJ1-1; D ambiguous. CDR3 length: 11 amino acids. Per the germline V gene, CDR1 is GTSNPN and CDR2 is SVGIG (reference sequence). Trimming took off 2 bases at V and 3 bases at J, with 4 bases between the two ends. The CDR3 DNA sequence: TGTGCCTGGAGTACGTACACTGAAGCTTTCTTT. Protein sequence: CAWSTYTEAFF.

V is TRBV7-8 and J is TRBJ1-2, with 9 bases aligning to TRBD1. The V and J ends lost 4 bases and 8 bases, in that order; junction bases with no gene match: 14. Germline V gives CDR1 SGHVS, CDR2 FQNEAQ. CDR3 length: 16 amino acids. The CDR3 loop reads CASSSPIGTGSGGYTF. CDR3 in DNA: TGTGCCAGCAGCTCTCCTATTGGGACAGGGTCAGGGGGCTACACCTTC. Variable domain in full (rest from reference TRBV7-8 and TRBJ1-2): GAGVSQSPRYKVAKRGQDVALRCDPISGHVSLFWYQQALGQGPEFLTYFQNEAQLDKSGLPSDRFFAERPEGSVSTLKIQRTQQEDSAVYLCASSSPIGTGSGGYTFGSGTRLTVV.

The chain couples TRBV4-1 to TRBJ2-1, with D possibly TRBD1 on 6 matching bases. The CDR3 runs to 15 residues. Trimming cost V 1 base and J 6 bases, with 13 bases left between them. Germline lookup yields CDR1 MGHRA and CDR2 YSYEKL. CDR3: CASSQGAGVSNEQFF. Here the CDR3 DNA reads TGCGCCAGCAGCCAAGGGGCAGGGGTCAGCAATGAGCAGTTCTTC.

The rearrangement uses TRBV27 and TRBJ2-1; no firm D call. Between the trimmed V and J ends, which lost 0 bases and 7 bases, there was a span of 7 bases. The V gene's germline CDR1 is MNHEY and CDR2 SMNVEV (reference sequence). This CDR3 comprises 13 residues. CDR3 coding DNA: TGTGCCAGCAGTTTATCGCTGGGGAATGAGCAGTTCTTC. This gives the protein CASSLSLGNEQFF.